This TCR beta chain came from a study of naive and memory T cell subsets. The study's findings and limits: Diversity fell and Gini index rose from naive through CM, EM, EMRA. A few larger clonotypes appeared in naive repertoires, especially CD8, possibly memory cells re-expressing CD45RA. Expression changes during T cell differentiation may affect RNA-based TCR counts.

V was cut by 5 bases and J by 0 bases, with 8 bases left in between. The CDR3 has 14 amino acids. In germline, CDR1 is SEHNR, CDR2 FQNEAQ (reference sequence). Details on this clonotype: The antigen is unknown.

An equimolar mix of two oligonucleotides served as the beta constant-region primer for TRBC1 and TRBC2. The ligated cDNA underwent four PCR rounds using SP2 and nested alpha and beta constant-region primers. TCRdb ran MiXCR on the UMI-ligation and nested PCR reads and lists one entry per CDR3 protein. The sample includes over 110,000 distinct CDR3 sequences, approximately 21% of them seen just once. This receptor was taken from a human donor in good health. Input material: naive CD8+ T cells from blood. V gene TRBV7-9 combines with J gene TRBJ1-5, with no clear D. The CDR3 region has the DNA TGTGCCAGCAGCCCCTCCGATAGCAATCAGCCCCAGCATTTT. Translating it yields CASSPSDSNQPQHF.